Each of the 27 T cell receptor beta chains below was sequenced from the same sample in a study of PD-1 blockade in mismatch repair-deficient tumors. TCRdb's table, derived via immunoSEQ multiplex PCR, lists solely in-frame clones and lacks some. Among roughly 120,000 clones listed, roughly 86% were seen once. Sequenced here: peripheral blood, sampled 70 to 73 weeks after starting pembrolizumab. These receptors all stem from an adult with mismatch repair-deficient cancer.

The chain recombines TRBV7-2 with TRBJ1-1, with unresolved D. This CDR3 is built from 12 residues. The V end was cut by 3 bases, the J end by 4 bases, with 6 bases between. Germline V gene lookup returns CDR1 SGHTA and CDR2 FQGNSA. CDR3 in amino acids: CASSFKGTEAFF. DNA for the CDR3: TGTGCCAGCAGCTTCAAGGGCACTGAAGCTTTCTTT.

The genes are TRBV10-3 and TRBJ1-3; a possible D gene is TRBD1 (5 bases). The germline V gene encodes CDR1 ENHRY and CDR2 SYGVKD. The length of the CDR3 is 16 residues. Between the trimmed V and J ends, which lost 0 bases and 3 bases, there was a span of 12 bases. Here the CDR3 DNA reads TGTGCCATCAGTGAGTCCAGGGAAGCCTTTGGAAACACCATATATTTT. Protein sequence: CAISESREAFGNTIYF.

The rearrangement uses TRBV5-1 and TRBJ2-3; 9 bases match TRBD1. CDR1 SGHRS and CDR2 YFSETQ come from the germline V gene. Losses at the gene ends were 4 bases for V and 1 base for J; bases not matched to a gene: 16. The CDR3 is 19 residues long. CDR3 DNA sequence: TGCGCCAGCAGCCCGGAGCCAGGGACAGGGTTGTATGGCACAGATACGCAGTATTTT. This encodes CASSPEPGTGLYGTDTQYF.

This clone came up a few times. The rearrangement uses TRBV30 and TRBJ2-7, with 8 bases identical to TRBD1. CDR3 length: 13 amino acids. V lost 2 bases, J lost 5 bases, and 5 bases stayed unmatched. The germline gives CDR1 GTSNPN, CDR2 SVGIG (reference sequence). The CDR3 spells CAWSPDRVDEQYF. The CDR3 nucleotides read TGTGCCTGGAGTCCGGACAGGGTGGACGAGCAGTACTTC.

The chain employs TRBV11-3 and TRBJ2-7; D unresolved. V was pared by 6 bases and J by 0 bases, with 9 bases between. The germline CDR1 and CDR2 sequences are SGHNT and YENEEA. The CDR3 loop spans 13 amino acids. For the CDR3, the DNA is TGTGCCAGCAGGGCTCGGCTCTCCTACGAGCAGTACTTC. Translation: CASRARLSYEQYF.

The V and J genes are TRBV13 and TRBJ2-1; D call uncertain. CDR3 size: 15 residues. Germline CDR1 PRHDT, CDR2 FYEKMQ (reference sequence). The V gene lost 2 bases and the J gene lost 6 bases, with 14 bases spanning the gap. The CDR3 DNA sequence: TGTGCCAGCAGCTTATCCGAGACAAGAGGCAATGAGCAGTTCTTC. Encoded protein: CASSLSETRGNEQFF.

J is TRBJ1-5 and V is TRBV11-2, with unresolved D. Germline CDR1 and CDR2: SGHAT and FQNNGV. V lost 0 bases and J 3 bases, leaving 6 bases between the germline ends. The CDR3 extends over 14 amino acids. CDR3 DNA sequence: TGTGCCAGCAGCTTAGAAGGGTCCAATCAGCCCCAGCATTTT. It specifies CASSLEGSNQPQHF.

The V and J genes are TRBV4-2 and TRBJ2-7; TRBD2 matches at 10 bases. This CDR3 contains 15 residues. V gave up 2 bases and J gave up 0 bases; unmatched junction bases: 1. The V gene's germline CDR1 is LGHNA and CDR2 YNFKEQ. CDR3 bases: TGTGCCAGCAGCCAACGACTAGCGGGCTCCTACGAGCAGTACTTC. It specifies CASSQRLAGSYEQYF.

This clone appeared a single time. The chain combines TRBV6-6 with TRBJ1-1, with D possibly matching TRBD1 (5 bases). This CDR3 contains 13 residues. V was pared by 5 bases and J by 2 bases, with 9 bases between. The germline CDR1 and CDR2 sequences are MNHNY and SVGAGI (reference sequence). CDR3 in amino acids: CASSPGLNTEAFF. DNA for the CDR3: TGTGCCAGCAGTCCGGGACTCAACACTGAAGCTTTCTTT.

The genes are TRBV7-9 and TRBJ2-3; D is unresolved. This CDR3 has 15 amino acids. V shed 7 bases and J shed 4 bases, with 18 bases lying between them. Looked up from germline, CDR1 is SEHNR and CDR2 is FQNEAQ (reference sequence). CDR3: CASTLGRYVADTQYF. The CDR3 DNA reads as TGTGCCAGCACCCTAGGACGTTACGTGGCAGATACGCAGTATTTT. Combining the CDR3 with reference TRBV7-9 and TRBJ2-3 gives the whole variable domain DTGVSQNPRHKITKRGQNVTFRCDPISEHNRLYWYRQTLGQGPEFLTYFQNEAQLEKSRLLSDRFSAERPKGSFSTLEIQRTEQGDSAMYLCASTLGRYVADTQYFGPGTRLTVL.

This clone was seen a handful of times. CDR3 residues: CASSEDRLANYGYTF. DNA for the CDR3: TGTGCCAGCAGTGAAGACAGGTTAGCTAACTATGGCTACACCTTC. The chain employs TRBV6-1 and TRBJ1-2, with a possible D match to TRBD1 (5 bases). V was trimmed by 1 base and J by 0 bases, leaving 9 bases between them. Looked up from germline, CDR1 is MNHNS and CDR2 is SASEGT. CDR3 length equals 15 residues.

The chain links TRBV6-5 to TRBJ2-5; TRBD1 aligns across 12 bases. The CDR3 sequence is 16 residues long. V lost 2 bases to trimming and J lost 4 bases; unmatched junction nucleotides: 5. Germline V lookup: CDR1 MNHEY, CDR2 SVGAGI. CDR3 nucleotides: TGTGCCAGCAGTTACGCCGGGACAGGGGGCGGAGAGACCCAGTACTTC. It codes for CASSYAGTGGGETQYF.

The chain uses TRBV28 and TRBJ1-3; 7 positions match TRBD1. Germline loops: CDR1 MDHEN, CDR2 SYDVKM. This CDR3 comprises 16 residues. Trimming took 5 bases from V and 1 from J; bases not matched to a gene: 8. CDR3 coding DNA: TGTGCCAGCAGTGATCAGGACAGGCAGTCTGGAAACACCATATATTTT. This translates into CASSDQDRQSGNTIYF.

CDR3 nucleotide sequence: TGTGCCAGCAGCAAAACTGCTAGGGGCAATCAGCCCCAGCATTTT. This encodes CASSKTARGNQPQHF. This rearrangement joins TRBV7-2 to TRBJ1-5; D is undetermined. The V end was cut by 5 bases, the J end by 2 bases, with 13 bases between. This CDR3 comprises 15 residues. Germline V gives CDR1 SGHTA, CDR2 FQGNSA. Complete variable domain (other parts from reference TRBV7-2 and TRBJ1-5): GAGVSQSPSNKVTEKGKDVELRCDPISGHTALYWYRQSLGQGLEFLIYFQGNSAPDKSGLPSDRFSAERTGGSVSTLTIQRTQQEDSAVYLCASSKTARGNQPQHFGDGTRLSIL.

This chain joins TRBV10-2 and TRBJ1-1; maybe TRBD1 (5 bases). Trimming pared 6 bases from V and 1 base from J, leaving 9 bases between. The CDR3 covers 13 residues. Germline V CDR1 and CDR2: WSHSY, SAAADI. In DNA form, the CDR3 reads TGCGCCAGCAGGGGACGGGCGAACACTGAAGCTTTCTTT. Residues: CASRGRANTEAFF.

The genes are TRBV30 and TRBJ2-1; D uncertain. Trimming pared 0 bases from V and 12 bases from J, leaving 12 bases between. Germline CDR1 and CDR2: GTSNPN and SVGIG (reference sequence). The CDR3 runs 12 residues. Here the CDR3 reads CAWSVNGPSQFF. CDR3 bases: TGTGCCTGGAGTGTAAACGGGCCCTCGCAGTTCTTC.

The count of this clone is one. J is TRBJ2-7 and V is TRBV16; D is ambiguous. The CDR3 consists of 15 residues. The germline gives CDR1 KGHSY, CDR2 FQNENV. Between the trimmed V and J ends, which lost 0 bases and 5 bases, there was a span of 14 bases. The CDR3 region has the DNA TGTGCCAGCAGCCAATCTGATTTTGTCACCCACGAGCAGTACTTC. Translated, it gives CASSQSDFVTHEQYF.

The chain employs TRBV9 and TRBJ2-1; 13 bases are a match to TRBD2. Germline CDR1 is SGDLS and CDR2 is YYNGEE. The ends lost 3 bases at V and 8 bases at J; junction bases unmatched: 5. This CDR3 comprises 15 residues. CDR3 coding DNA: TGTGCCAGCAGCGGCGGGACTAGCGGGACATATGAGCAGTTCTTC. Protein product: CASSGGTSGTYEQFF.

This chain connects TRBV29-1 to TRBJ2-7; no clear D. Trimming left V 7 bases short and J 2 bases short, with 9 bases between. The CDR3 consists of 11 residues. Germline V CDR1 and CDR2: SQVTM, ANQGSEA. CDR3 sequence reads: CSASTAYEQYF. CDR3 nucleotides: TGCAGCGCGAGCACAGCCTACGAGCAGTACTTC.

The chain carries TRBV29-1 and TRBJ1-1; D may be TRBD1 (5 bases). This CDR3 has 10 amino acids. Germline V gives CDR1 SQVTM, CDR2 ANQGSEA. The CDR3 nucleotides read TGCGGGGGTATGGACACTGAAGCTTTCTTT. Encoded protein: CGGMDTEAFF.

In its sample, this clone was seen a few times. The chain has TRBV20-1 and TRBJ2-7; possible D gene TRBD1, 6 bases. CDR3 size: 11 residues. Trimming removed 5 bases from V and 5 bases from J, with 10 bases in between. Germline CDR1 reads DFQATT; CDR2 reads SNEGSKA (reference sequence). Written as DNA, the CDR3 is TGCAGTGCTGCATCAGGGGACGAGCAGTACTTC. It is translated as CSAASGDEQYF.

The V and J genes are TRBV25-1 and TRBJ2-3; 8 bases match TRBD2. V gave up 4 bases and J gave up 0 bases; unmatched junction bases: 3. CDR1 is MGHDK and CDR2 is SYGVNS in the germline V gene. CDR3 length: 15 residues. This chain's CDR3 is CASSGLAPSTDTQYF. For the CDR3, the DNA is TGTGCCAGCAGTGGACTAGCGCCTAGCACAGATACGCAGTATTTT.

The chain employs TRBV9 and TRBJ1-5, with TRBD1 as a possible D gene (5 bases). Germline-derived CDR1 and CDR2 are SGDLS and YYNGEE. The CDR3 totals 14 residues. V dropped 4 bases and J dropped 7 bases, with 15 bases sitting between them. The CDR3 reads CASSLTGDGQPQHF. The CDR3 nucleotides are TGTGCCAGCAGCCTTACAGGAGATGGCCAGCCCCAGCATTTT. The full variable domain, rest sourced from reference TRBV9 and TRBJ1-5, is DSGVTQTPKHLITATGQRVTLRCSPRSGDLSVYWYQQSLDQGLQFLIQYYNGEERAKGNILERFSAQQFPDLHSELNLSSLELGDSALYFCASSLTGDGQPQHFGDGTRLSIL.

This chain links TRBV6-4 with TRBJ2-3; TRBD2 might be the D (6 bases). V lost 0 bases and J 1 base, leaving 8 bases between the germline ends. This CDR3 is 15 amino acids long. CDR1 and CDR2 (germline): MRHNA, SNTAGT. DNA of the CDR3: TGTGCCAGCAGTGACTCCCCTAGCGGCACAGATACGCAGTATTTT. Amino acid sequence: CASSDSPSGTDTQYF.

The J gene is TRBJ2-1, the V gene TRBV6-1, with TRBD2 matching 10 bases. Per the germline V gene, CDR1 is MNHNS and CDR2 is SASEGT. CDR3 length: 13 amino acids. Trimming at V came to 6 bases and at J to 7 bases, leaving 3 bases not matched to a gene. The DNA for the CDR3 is TGTGCCAGCAGCCTAGCGGGAGCGAATGAGCAGTTCTTC. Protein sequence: CASSLAGANEQFF.

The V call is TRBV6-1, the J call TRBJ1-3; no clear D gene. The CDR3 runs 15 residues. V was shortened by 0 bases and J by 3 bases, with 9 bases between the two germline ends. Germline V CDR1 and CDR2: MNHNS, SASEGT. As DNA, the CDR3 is TGTGCCAGCAGTGAAGCGCAAGTGGGTGGAAACACCATATATTTT. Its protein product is CASSEAQVGGNTIYF.

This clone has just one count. CDR3 DNA: TGTGCCAGCAGTTTATCGTCGTTGTACAAGCAGTACTTC. Translation: CASSLSSLYKQYF. V and J are TRBV27 and TRBJ2-7; D gene uncertain. Looked up from germline, CDR1 is MNHEY and CDR2 is SMNVEV (reference sequence). The germline V and J ends were trimmed by 0 bases and 8 bases, with 11 bases remaining between them. CDR3 size: 13 residues.